What follows describes a single TCR beta chain. These data are taken from a study of OX40 agonist ivuxolimab in advanced cancers. Study background: Patients enrolled in dose escalation were diagnosed with hepatocellular carcinoma, melanoma, renal cell or head and neck cancer.

V shed 1 base and J shed 3 bases, with 9 bases lying between them. Germline V gene lookup returns CDR1 MDHEN and CDR2 SYDVKM. The CDR3 is 14 residues long. The assay was immunoSEQ multiplex PCR, and TCRdb's table has in-frame clones only and misses some. This table has 50,000 to 65,000 clones, nearly 95% appearing once. The chain carries TRBV28 and TRBJ1-2, with unresolved D. This clonotype originated in an adult with an advanced solid tumor such as melanoma, head and neck, liver or kidney cancer. The sequenced sample was CD4+ or CD8+ T cells sorted from blood, obtained in a trial of the OX40 agonist ivuxolimab. DNA for the CDR3: TGTGCCAGCAGTTTATCGTACAGCCACTATGGCTACACCTTC. Translating gives CASSLSYSHYGYTF.